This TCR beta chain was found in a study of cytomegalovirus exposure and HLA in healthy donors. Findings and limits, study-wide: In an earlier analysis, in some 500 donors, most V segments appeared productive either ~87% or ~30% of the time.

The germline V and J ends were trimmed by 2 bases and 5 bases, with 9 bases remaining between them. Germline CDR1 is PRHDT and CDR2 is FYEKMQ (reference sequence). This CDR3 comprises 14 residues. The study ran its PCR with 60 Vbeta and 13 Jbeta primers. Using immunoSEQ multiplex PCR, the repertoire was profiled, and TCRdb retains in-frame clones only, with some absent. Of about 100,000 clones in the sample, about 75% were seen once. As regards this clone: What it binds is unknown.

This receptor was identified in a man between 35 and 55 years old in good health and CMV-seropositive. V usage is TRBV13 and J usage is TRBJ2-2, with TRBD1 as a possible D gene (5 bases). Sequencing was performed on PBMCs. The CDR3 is CASSLRSGTGELFF. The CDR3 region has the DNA TGTGCCAGCAGCTTACGGTCAGGGACCGGGGAGCTGTTTTTT.